This T cell receptor (beta chain) originates from a study of CD8+CD57+ T cells in acquired aplastic anemia. An expansion of CD8+CD57+ cells by flow cytometry had been shown in patients chosen for sequencing. General study findings and limits: Patients and controls were not found to differ significantly in CD8+ Simpson's diversity.

Turning to this clonotype: Its cognate antigen is unknown.

TCR beta VDJ and CDR3 were profiled, and genomic DNA was the template. TCRdb itself ran the reads through MiXCR, one entry per CDR3 protein. The sample carries hundreds of thousands of distinct CDR3 sequences, around 32% recorded once. The length of the CDR3 is 18 residues. The germline V gene encodes CDR1 ENHRY and CDR2 SYGVKD. With 5 bases clipped from V and 7 bases from J, the junction kept 16 bases outside the gene matches. The sample comprised sorted CD4+, CD8+, or CD8+CD57+ T cells (not recorded which) from PBMCs. The chain links TRBV10-3 to TRBJ2-1; TRBD2 aligns across 11 bases. This receptor was identified in a human donor with aplastic anemia. CDR3 residues: CAISTGTSGLQQRNEQFF. CDR3 bases: TGTGCCATCAGTACCGGGACTAGCGGCCTCCAACAGCGGAATGAGCAGTTCTTC.